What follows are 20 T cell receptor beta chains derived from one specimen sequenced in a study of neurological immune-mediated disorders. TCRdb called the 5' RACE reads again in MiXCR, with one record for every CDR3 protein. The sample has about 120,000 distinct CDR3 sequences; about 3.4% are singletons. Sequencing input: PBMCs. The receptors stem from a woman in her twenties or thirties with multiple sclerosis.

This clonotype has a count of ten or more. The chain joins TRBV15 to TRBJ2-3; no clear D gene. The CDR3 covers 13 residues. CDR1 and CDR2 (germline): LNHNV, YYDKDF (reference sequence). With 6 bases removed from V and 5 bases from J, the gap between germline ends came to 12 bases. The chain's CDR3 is CATRLGSGDTQYF. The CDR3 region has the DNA TGTGCCACCAGATTGGGATCGGGAGATACGCAGTATTTT.

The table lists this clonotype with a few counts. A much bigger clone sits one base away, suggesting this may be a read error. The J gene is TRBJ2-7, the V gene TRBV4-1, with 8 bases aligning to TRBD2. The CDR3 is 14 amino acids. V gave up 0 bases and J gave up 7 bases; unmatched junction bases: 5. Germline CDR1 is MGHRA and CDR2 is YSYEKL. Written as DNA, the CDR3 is TGCGCCAGCAGCCAAGAACCGGGGGGGAAAGAGCAGTACTTC. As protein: CASSQEPGGKEQYF.

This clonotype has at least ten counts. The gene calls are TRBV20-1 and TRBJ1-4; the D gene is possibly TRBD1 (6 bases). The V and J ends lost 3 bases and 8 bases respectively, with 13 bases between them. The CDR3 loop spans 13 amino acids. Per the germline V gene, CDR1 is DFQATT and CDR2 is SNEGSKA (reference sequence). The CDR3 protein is CSASKGDLEKLFF. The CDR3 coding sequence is TGCAGTGCTAGCAAGGGGGACCTAGAAAAACTGTTTTTT.

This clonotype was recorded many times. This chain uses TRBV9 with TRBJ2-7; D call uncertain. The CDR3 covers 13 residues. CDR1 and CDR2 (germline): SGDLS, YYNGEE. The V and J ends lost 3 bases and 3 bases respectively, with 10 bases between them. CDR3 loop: CASSAYLGYEQYF. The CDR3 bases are TGTGCCAGCAGCGCCTATCTGGGCTACGAGCAGTACTTC. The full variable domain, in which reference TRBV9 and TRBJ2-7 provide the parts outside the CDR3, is DSGVTQTPKHLITATGQRVTLRCSPRSGDLSVYWYQQSLDQGLQFLIQYYNGEERAKGNILERFSAQQFPDLHSELNLSSLELGDSALYFCASSAYLGYEQYFGPGTRLTVT.

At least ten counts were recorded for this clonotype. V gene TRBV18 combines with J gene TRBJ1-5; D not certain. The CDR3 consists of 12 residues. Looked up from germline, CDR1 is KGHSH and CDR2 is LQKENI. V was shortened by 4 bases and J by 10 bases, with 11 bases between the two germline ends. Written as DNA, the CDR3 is TGTGCCAGCTCACTCCCCGAGAGACCCCAGCATTTT. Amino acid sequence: CASSLPERPQHF. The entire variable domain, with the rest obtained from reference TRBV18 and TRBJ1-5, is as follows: NAGVMQNPRHLVRRRGQEARLRCSPMKGHSHVYWYRQLPEEGLKFMVYLQKENIIDESGMPKERFSAEFPKEGPSILRIQQVVRGDSAAYFCASSLPERPQHFGDGTRLSIL.

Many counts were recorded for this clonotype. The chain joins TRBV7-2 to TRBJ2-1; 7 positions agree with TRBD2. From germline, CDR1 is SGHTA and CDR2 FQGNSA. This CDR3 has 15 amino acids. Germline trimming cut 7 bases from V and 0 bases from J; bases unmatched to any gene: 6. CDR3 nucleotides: TGTGCCAGCAACGCACTAGCGAGCTCCTACAATGAGCAGTTCTTC. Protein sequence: CASNALASSYNEQFF.

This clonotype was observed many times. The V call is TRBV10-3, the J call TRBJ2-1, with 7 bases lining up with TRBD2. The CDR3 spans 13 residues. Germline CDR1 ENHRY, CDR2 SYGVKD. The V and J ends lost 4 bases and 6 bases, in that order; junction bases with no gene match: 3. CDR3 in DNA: TGTGCCATCAGTGCACTAGCGAGCAATGAGCAGTTCTTC. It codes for CAISALASNEQFF.

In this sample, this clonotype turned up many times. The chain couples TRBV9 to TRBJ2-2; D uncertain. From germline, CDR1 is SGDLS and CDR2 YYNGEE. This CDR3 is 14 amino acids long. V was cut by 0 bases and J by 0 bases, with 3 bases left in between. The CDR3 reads CASSVAPNTGELFF. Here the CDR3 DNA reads TGTGCCAGCAGCGTAGCTCCGAACACCGGGGAGCTGTTTTTT.

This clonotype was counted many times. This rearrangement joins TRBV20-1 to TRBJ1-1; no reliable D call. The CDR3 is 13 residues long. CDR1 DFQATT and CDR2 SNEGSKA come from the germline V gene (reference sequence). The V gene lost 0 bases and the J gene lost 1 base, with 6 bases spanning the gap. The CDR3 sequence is CSARDSGNTEAFF. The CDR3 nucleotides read TGCAGTGCTAGAGATTCCGGGAACACTGAAGCTTTCTTT.

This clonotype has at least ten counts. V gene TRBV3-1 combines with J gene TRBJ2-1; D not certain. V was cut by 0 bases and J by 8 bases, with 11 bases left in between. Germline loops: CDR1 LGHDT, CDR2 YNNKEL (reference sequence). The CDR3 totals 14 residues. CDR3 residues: CASSQDLKPYEQFF. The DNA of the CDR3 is TGTGCCAGCAGCCAAGATTTGAAGCCCTATGAGCAGTTCTTC.

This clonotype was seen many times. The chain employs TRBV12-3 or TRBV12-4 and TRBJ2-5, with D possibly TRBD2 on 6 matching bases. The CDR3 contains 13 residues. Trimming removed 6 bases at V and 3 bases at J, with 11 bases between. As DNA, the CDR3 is TGTGCCAGCAGCTCGACTAGGGAAGAGACCCAGTACTTC. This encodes CASSSTREETQYF.

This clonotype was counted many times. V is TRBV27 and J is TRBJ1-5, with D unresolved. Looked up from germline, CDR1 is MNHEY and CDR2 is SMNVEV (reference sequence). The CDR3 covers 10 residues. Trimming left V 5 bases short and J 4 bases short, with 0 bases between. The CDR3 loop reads CASSNQPQHF. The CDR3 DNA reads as TGTGCCAGCAGTAATCAGCCCCAGCATTTT.

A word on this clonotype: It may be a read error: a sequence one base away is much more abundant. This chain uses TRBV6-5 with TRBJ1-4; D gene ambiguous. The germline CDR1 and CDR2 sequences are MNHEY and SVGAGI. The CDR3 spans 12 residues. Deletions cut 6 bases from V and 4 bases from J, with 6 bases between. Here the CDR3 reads CASSWGNEKLFF. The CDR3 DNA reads TGTGCCAGCAGCTGGGGTAATGAAAAACTGTTTTTT.

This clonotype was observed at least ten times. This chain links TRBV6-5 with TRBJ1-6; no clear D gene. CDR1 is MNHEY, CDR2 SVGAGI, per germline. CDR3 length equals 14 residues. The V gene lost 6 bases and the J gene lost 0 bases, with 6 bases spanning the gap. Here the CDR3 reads CASRRVSYNSPLHF. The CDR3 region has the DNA TGTGCCAGCAGGAGAGTCTCCTATAATTCACCCCTCCACTTT.

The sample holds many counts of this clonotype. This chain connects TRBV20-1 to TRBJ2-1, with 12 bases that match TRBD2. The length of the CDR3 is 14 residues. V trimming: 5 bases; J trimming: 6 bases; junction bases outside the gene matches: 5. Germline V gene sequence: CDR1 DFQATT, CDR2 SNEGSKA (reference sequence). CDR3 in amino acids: CSAAGLAGSNEQFF. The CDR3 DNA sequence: TGCAGTGCTGCAGGACTAGCGGGAAGCAATGAGCAGTTCTTC.

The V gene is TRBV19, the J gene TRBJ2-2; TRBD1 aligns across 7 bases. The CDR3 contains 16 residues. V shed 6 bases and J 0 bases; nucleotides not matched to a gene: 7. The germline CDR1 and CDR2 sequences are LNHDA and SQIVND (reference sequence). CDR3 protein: CASRVPGQANTGELFF. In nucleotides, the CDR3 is TGTGCCAGTAGGGTACCCGGACAGGCGAACACCGGGGAGCTGTTTTTT.

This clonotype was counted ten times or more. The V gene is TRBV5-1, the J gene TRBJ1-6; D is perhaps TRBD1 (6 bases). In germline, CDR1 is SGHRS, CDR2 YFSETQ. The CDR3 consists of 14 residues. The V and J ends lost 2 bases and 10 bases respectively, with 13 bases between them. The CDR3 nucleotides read TGCGCCAGCAGCTTAGGGGGGCCGCGATCACCCCTCCACTTT. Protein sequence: CASSLGGPRSPLHF.

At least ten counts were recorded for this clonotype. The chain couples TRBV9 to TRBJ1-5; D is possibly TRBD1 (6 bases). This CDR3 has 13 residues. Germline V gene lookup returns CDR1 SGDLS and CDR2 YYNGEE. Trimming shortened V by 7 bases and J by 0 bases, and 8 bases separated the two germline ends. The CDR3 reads CASGDTSNQPQHF. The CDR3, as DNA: TGTGCCAGCGGGGACACTAGCAATCAGCCCCAGCATTTT.

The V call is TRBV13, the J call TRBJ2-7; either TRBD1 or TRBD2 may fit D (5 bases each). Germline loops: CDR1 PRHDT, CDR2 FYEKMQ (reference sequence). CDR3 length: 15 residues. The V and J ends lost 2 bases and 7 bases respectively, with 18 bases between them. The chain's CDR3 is CASSLLGRGAMEQYF. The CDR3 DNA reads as TGTGCCAGCAGCTTACTGGGGAGAGGGGCCATGGAGCAGTACTTC.

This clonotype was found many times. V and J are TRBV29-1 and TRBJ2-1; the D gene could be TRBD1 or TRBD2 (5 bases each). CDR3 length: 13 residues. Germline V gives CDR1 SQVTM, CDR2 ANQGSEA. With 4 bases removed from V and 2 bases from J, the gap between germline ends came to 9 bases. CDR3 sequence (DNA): TGCAGCGTTGCGGGACCCACCTACAATGAGCAGTTCTTC. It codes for CSVAGPTYNEQFF.